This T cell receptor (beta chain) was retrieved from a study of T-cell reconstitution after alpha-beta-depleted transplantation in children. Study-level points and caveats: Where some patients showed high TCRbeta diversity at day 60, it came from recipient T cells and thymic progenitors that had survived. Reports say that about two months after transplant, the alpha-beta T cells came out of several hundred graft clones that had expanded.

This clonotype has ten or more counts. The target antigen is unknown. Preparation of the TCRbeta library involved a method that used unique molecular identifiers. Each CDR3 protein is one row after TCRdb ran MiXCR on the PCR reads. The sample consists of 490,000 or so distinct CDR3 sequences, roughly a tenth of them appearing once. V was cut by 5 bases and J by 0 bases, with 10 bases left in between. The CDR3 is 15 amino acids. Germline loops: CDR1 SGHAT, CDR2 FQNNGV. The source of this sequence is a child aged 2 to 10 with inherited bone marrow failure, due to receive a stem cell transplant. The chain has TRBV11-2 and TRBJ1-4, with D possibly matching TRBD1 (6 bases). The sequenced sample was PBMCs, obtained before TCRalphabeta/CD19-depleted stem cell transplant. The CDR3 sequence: CASSPAGATNEKLFF. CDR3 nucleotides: TGTGCCAGCAGCCCCGCAGGGGCAACTAATGAAAAACTGTTTTTT.